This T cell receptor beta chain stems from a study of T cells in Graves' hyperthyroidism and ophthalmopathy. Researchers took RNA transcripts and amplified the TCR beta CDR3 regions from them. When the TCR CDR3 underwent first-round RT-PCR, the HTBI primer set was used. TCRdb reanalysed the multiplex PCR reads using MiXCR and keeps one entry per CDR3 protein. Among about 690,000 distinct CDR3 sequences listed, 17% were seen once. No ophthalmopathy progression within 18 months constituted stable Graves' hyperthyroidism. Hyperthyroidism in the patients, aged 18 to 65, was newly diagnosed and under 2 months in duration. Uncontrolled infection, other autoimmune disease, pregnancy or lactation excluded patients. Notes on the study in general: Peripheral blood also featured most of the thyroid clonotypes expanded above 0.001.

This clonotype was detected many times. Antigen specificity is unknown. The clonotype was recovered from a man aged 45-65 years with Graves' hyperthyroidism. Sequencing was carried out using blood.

The DNA for the CDR3 is TGTGCCAGCAGTTTAACTCGTACAGGGGGAAACGAGCAGTACTTC. This translates into CASSLTRTGGNEQYF. The chain combines TRBV12-3 or TRBV12-4 with TRBJ2-7, with TRBD1 matching 8 bases. The CDR3 loop spans 15 amino acids. Losses at the gene ends were 2 bases for V and 5 bases for J; bases not matched to a gene: 8.